Listed below are T cell receptor beta chains from one sample, sequenced in a study of tumor and adjacent non-tumor tissue in lung cancer. TCRdb analysed the multiplex PCR reads with MiXCR anew, one entry per CDR3 protein. The sample holds roughly 150,000 distinct CDR3 sequences, 60% to 70% seen once. The sequencing input was lung tumor tissue. The receptors derive from a man between 60 and 75 years old with small cell lung cancer. Each CDR3 is given with its conserved first and last residue. Each record gives: CDR3 length, V gene, D gene, J gene, clone size, CDR3 protein, CDR3 DNA. A D gene is named only where the DNA matches it firmly. Size values are once, few and many counts, or a class for expanded clones, and some rows have none.

14	TRBV28	.	TRBJ2-3	.	CASSLFSLGDTQYF	TGTGCCAGCAGTTTGTTTAGCCTTGGAGATACGCAGTATTTT
14	TRBV15	TRBD2	TRBJ2-1	many	CATRGTSGSNEQFF	TGTGCCACCAGGGGGACTAGCGGGAGTAATGAGCAGTTCTTC
14	TRBV29-1	.	TRBJ2-1	.	CSVKCLSSYNEQFF	TGCAGCGTTAAATGTCTAAGCTCCTACAATGAGCAGTTCTTC
16	TRBV11-2	.	TRBJ2-5	.	CASSLRLTEYQETQYF	TGTGCCAGCAGTTTAAGACTAACGGAATACCAAGAGACCCAGTACTTC
18	TRBV10-3	TRBD2	TRBJ2-1	.	CAISESVQLAGADSEQFF	TGTGCCATCAGTGAGTCGGTGCAACTAGCGGGAGCTGACAGTGAGCAGTTCTTC
13	TRBV20-1	TRBD2	TRBJ2-5	.	CSVSTSDGETQYF	TGCAGTGTTAGTACTAGCGATGGGGAGACCCAATACTTC
16	TRBV20-1	.	TRBJ2-3	.	CSARGGYAEGTDTQYF	TGCAGTGCTAGAGGGGGATATGCGGAAGGGACAGATACGCAGTATTTT
12	TRBV6-5	.	TRBJ1-1	.	CACSSGVDEAFF	TGTGCCTGCTCGTCAGGGGTCGATGAAGCTTTCTTT
15	TRBV20-1	.	TRBJ1-1	medium-sized	CSAGGSGTAATEAFF	TGCAGTGCCGGGGGATCCGGGACCGCGGCTACCGAAGCTTTCTTT
15	TRBV11-3	TRBD2	TRBJ2-1	.	CASVRGGRVDNEQFF	TGTGCCAGCGTGAGGGGCGGGAGGGTCGACAATGAGCAGTTCTTC
17	TRBV11-3	TRBD2	TRBJ2-1	.	CASSRTGGRARGNEQFF	TGTGCCAGCAGTCGGACTGGCGGGAGGGCCCGGGGAAATGAGCAGTTCTTT
12	TRBV6-5	.	TRBJ2-7	.	CASSYSGDKQYF	TGTGCCAGCAGTTACTCGGGCGACAAGCAGTACTTC
16	TRBV20-1	TRBD2	TRBJ2-5	.	CGAREPGLAGFGTQYF	TGCGGTGCTAGAGAACCGGGACTAGCGGGATTCGGGACCCAGTACTTC
16	TRBV29-1	.	TRBJ2-2	.	CSVEDHGVTNTGELFF	TGCAGCGTTGAAGATCATGGGGTTACGAACACCGGGGAGCTGTTTTTT
13	TRBV7-9	.	TRBJ1-2	few	CASSFVGNYGYTF	TGTGCCAGCAGCTTTGTAGGGAACTATGGCTACACCTTC
17	TRBV5-1	TRBD2	TRBJ2-3	many	CASSLLTSGTSTDTQYF	TGCGCCAGCAGCCTATTGACTAGCGGAACTTCCACAGATACGCAGTATTTT
13	TRBV12-3/TRBV12-4	.	TRBJ2-5	.	CASSGMTRETQYF	TGTGCCAGCAGCGGTATGACCCGGGAGACCCAGTACTTC
14	TRBV20-1	TRBD2	TRBJ2-3	many	CSATGTSETDTQYF	TGCAGTGCTACCGGGACTAGCGAGACAGATACGCAGTATTTT
15	TRBV6-2/TRBV6-3	TRBD1	TRBJ2-7	many	CASSHPGTGVYEQYF	TGTGCCAGCAGTCACCCCGGGACAGGGGTATACGAGCAGTACTTC
15	TRBV29-1	TRBD2	TRBJ2-6	.	CGVLAGGSGANVLTF	TGCGGCGTTTTAGCGGGAGGCTCTGGGGCCAACGTCCTGACTTTC
17	TRBV4-1	.	TRBJ2-1	.	CASSQERASVNLGEQFF	TGCGCCAGCAGCCAAGAAAGGGCTAGCGTGAATTTGGGTGAGCAGTTCTTC
13	TRBV10-3	.	TRBJ2-1	many	CAISEWLLNEQFF	TGTGCCATCAGTGAGTGGCTCTTAAATGAGCAGTTCTTC
12	TRBV12-3/TRBV12-4	TRBD2	TRBJ2-7	.	CANSSGSYGQYF	TGTGCCAACAGTAGCGGGAGTTACGGGCAGTACTTC
14	TRBV29-1	TRBD1	TRBJ2-3	.	CGVVQGVFIDTQYF	TGCGGCGTCGTTCAGGGGGTTTTTATAGATACGCAGTATTTT
14	TRBV12-3/TRBV12-4	TRBD1	TRBJ1-2	many	CASSLHRGAYGYTF	TGTGCCAGCAGTTTACACAGGGGCGCCTATGGCTACACCTTC
15	TRBV5-6	TRBD1	TRBJ1-4	few	CASSSTGRTNEKLFF	TGTGCCAGCAGTTCGACAGGGCGAACTAATGAAAAACTGTTTTTT
15	TRBV4-2	TRBD2	TRBJ2-1	.	CASSQDDRDYNQQFF	TGTGCCAGCAGCCAAGATGACCGGGACTACAATCAGCAGTTCTTC
13	TRBV28	TRBD1	TRBJ1-1	many	CASSKRGPTEAFF	TGTGCCAGCAGTAAAAGGGGGCCCACTGAAGCTTTCTTT
11	TRBV6-5	.	TRBJ2-7	many	CASSQDGGQYF	TGTGCCAGCAGCCAGGACGGGGGGCAGTACTTC
14	TRBV20-1	TRBD2	TRBJ2-4	.	CTAGEGRTKTIQYF	TGCACTGCTGGGGAGGGCAGAACCAAAACCATTCAGTACTTC
14	TRBV6-4	.	TRBJ2-2	.	CASSSIWNTGELFF	TGTGCCAGTTCGTCCATATGGAACACCGGGGAGCTGTTTTTT
15	TRBV12-3/TRBV12-4	.	TRBJ2-3	few	CASSLGGPRTDTQYF	TGTGCCAGCAGTTTAGGAGGGCCCCGCACAGATACGCAGTATTTT
18	TRBV29-1	TRBD1	TRBJ2-4	.	CSDERGQGIRGAKKIQYF	TGCAGCGATGAGAGGGGACAGGGAATTAGGGGAGCCAAAAAAATTCAGTACTTC
13	TRBV29-1	.	TRBJ2-5	.	CSVLVTGKDTQYF	TGTAGCGTTCTGGTCACGGGGAAAGATACCCAGTACTTC
13	TRBV24-1	TRBD1	TRBJ2-1	few	CATSDYGTGEQFF	TGTGCCACCAGTGATTACGGGACAGGGGAGCAGTTCTTC
16	TRBV20-1	.	TRBJ2-3	.	CSARERHGRSVFTQYF	TGCAGTGCTAGAGAACGACACGGGCGCTCTGTTTTTACGCAGTATTTT
15	TRBV6-1	.	TRBJ2-5	once	CASSEYGRGREAQYF	TGTGCCAGCAGTGAATACGGCAGAGGTCGAGAGGCCCAGTACTTC
14	TRBV20-1	TRBD2	TRBJ2-5	many	CSASGLAGVQTQYF	TGCAGTGCTTCCGGACTAGCGGGAGTCCAGACCCAGTACTTC
14	TRBV11-3	.	TRBJ1-2	.	CASSLGGAYYGYTF	TGTGCCAGCAGCTTAGGAGGGGCTTACTATGGCTACACTTTC
14	TRBV13	TRBD1	TRBJ1-4	.	CASSSTTGRLKLFF	TGTGCCAGCAGTTCCACGACAGGGCGGCTAAAACTGTTTTTT
12	TRBV20-1	TRBD1	TRBJ1-2	many	CSAPTGWNGYTF	TGCAGTGCCCCGACAGGGTGGAATGGCTACACCTTC
16	TRBV5-1	.	TRBJ1-2	few	CASSLDFGGRVYGYTF	TGCGCCAGCAGCTTGGATTTTGGGGGCAGAGTCTATGGCTACACTTTC
13	TRBV11-1	.	TRBJ2-7	.	CASSPRQLYEQYF	TGTGCCAGCAGCCCCCGACAGCTCTACGAGCAGTACTTC
12	TRBV28	.	TRBJ2-7	.	CASSSPVGEQYF	TGTGCCAGCAGTTCCCCCGTGGGCGAGCAGTACTTC
13	TRBV5-1	.	TRBJ1-6	.	CASSLEGHSPLHF	TGCGCCAGCAGCTTAGAGGGGCATTCACCCCTCCACTTT
16	TRBV6-6	.	TRBJ1-6	many	CASSHTQSSYNSPLHF	TGTGCCAGCAGTCACACGCAGAGCTCCTATAATTCACCCCTCCACTTT
15	TRBV12-3/TRBV12-4	TRBD2	TRBJ2-5	.	CATSLASGLQETQYF	TGTGCCACCAGTTTAGCTAGCGGGCTCCAAGAGACCCAGTACTTC
15	TRBV6-1	TRBD2	TRBJ2-1	.	CASSGSSGTFNEQFF	TGTGCCAGCAGTGGTTCTAGCGGGACTTTCAATGAGCAGTTCTTC
12	TRBV13	.	TRBJ1-2	.	CASSLGYFGYIF	TGTGCCAGCAGTTTAGGGTACTTTGGCTACATCTTC
14	TRBV20-1	TRBD2	TRBJ2-1	once	CSASGWRRGGEQFF	TGCAGTGCTAGTGGGTGGAGGCGGGGGGGTGAGCAATTCTTC
14	TRBV11-2	.	TRBJ1-6	once	CASSSRTGGSPLHF	TGTGCCAGCAGCTCCCGCACGGGAGGATCACCACTCCACTTT
14	TRBV6-1	.	TRBJ2-3	.	CPSSEEWGIDTQYF	TGTCCCAGCAGTGAAGAATGGGGCATAGATACGCAGTATTTT
12	TRBV7-9	.	TRBJ1-5	.	CASSFDTQPQHF	TGTGCCAGCAGCTTCGATACTCAGCCCCAGCATTTT